The entry below describes one TCR beta chain. The antigen remains unidentified. Produced via immunoSEQ multiplex PCR; TCRdb's table is partial and in-frame only. The table has tens of thousands of clones, over 65% seen once. The source of the sample is a study of OX40 agonist ivuxolimab in advanced cancers. At the level of the study: Dose-escalation patients were diagnosed with hepatocellular carcinoma, melanoma, renal cell cancer or head and neck cancer. Males comprised roughly four fifths of the group, whose mean age was approximately 60 years (range 23 to 79).

Looked up from germline, CDR1 is MNHEY and CDR2 is SVGAGI. The CDR3 runs 16 residues. The J segment lost 15 bases and the V segment lost 0 bases, leaving 10 bases of the junction unmatched. Points from the study as a whole: CD4+ and CD8+ blood T cells expanded clonally by week 6 at 0.1 to 3.0 mg/kg.

The TCR sequence derives from an adult with an advanced solid tumor such as melanoma, head and neck, liver or kidney cancer. The V call is TRBV6-5, the J call TRBJ2-1; 14 bases match TRBD2. Sequencing used CD4+ or CD8+ T cells sorted from blood, obtained in a trial of the OX40 agonist ivuxolimab. CDR3 amino acids: CASSYSATSGGAKTFF. The CDR3 coding sequence is TGTGCCAGCAGTTACTCTGCGACTAGCGGGGGGGCCAAGACGTTCTTC.